The next 15 T cell receptor beta chains were all read from a single sample in a study of early stage breast cancer tumors. Sequencing used immunoSEQ multiplex PCR; TCRdb keeps in-frame clones, though not all of them. The data hold roughly 53,000 clones, with 75% to 95% observed a single time. The sample taken for sequencing was blood. The origin of the receptors is a person between 70 and 80 years old with breast cancer.

For the CDR3, the DNA is TGTGCCAGTAGTTTCGGGACAGGATTGACTGGAAACACCATATATTTT. Protein: CASSFGTGLTGNTIYF. The rearrangement joins TRBV19 to TRBJ1-3; TRBD1 matches 8 bases. Germline CDR1 reads LNHDA; CDR2 reads SQIVND (reference sequence). Trimming removed 5 bases from V and 2 bases from J; junction bases left unmatched: 8. This CDR3 is built from 16 residues.

This clone showed up just once. V is TRBV19 and J is TRBJ2-5; tentatively, D is TRBD1 (7 bases). Trimming left V 3 bases short and J 5 bases short, with 16 bases between. Germline V lookup: CDR1 LNHDA, CDR2 SQIVND (reference sequence). The CDR3 runs to 15 residues. CDR3 nucleotides: TGTGCCAGTAGTATCAAGGGGGCGGGATTTGAGACCCAGTACTTC. This sequence encodes CASSIKGAGFETQYF.

The chain joins TRBV6-1 to TRBJ1-5; D perhaps matches TRBD1 (5 bases). The V and J ends lost 8 bases and 7 bases respectively, with 6 bases between them. CDR1 and CDR2 from the germline V gene are MNHNS and SASEGT. CDR3 length: 10 residues. The CDR3 sequence: CASGAQPQHF. Written as DNA, the CDR3 is TGTGCCAGCGGGGCCCAGCCCCAGCATTTT.

The chain joins TRBV6-5 to TRBJ1-1, with 7 bases matching TRBD1. CDR1 and CDR2 (germline): MNHEY, SVGAGI. The CDR3 totals 14 residues. The J segment lost 4 bases and the V segment lost 6 bases, leaving 8 bases of the junction unmatched. The CDR3 spells CASRRDSVTTEAFF. CDR3 DNA sequence: TGTGCCAGCAGACGGGACAGCGTAACCACTGAAGCTTTCTTT.

The V and J genes are TRBV19 and TRBJ2-5; a weak D match, TRBD1 (5 bases). The V gene's germline CDR1 is LNHDA and CDR2 SQIVND (reference sequence). V gave up 3 bases and J gave up 6 bases, with 14 bases separating them. The CDR3 loop spans 14 amino acids. CDR3 amino acids: CASSMAGRGKTQYF. The CDR3 DNA reads as TGTGCCAGTAGTATGGCAGGTAGGGGAAAGACCCAGTACTTC.

This chain links TRBV7-2 with TRBJ2-5; perhaps TRBD1 as D (6 bases). This CDR3 has 14 residues. The germline V gene encodes CDR1 SGHTA and CDR2 FQGNSA. V lost 5 bases and J lost 5, with 15 bases in between. CDR3 sequence reads: CASSTNQGLETQYF. DNA of the CDR3: TGTGCCAGCAGCACGAACCAGGGGTTGGAGACCCAGTACTTC.

The chain couples TRBV7-7 to TRBJ2-3; possible D gene TRBD2, 6 bases. CDR1 and CDR2 (germline): SSHAT, FNYEAQ (reference sequence). The length of the CDR3 is 14 residues. V lost 8 bases and J 3 bases, leaving 15 bases between the germline ends. The CDR3 DNA reads as TGTGCCAGCTCCCTTATTGGAGGGACAGATACGCAGTATTTT. Translating gives CASSLIGGTDTQYF.

The J gene is TRBJ2-2, the V gene TRBV28, with TRBD2 matching 11 bases. This CDR3 has 16 amino acids. The V segment lost 5 bases and the J segment 3 bases; nucleotides outside the gene matches: 5. The germline V gene encodes CDR1 MDHEN and CDR2 SYDVKM. For the CDR3, the DNA is TGTGCCAGCAGTAGACTAGCGGGATGGGACACCGGGGAGCTGTTTTTT. Protein product: CASSRLAGWDTGELFF.

The chain employs TRBV5-1 and TRBJ2-2; 10 bases are a match to TRBD1. CDR3 length: 15 amino acids. The germline CDR1 and CDR2 sequences are SGHRS and YFSETQ. The J segment lost 7 bases and the V segment lost 0 bases, leaving 3 bases of the junction unmatched. CDR3 coding DNA: TGCGCCAGCAGCTTGGGACAGGGGGCTATCGGGGAGCTGTTTTTT. Translated: CASSLGQGAIGELFF.

The chain is built from TRBV18 and TRBJ1-1; D is unclear. Germline CDR1 reads KGHSH; CDR2 reads LQKENI. V lost 2 bases and J 4 bases, leaving 14 bases between the germline ends. The CDR3 has 15 amino acids. CDR3 in amino acids: CASSPEPGSFTEAFF. The CDR3 DNA is TGTGCCAGCTCACCAGAACCGGGTTCCTTCACTGAAGCTTTCTTT.

The gene calls are TRBV27 and TRBJ2-7; D unclear. V was shortened by 0 bases and J by 3 bases, with 6 bases between the two germline ends. Looked up from germline, CDR1 is MNHEY and CDR2 is SMNVEV (reference sequence). This CDR3 comprises 13 residues. In DNA form, the CDR3 reads TGTGCCAGCAGTTTATCGAACAGCTACGAGCAGTACTTC. Its protein product is CASSLSNSYEQYF.

The chain joins TRBV18 to TRBJ1-2, with D hard to call. From germline, CDR1 is KGHSH and CDR2 LQKENI. The CDR3 sequence is 14 residues long. V was shortened by 0 bases and J by 2 bases, with 7 bases between the two germline ends. The DNA for the CDR3 is TGTGCCAGCTCACCACCGGCGGCAAACTATGGCTACACCTTC. Translated, it gives CASSPPAANYGYTF.

In DNA form, the CDR3 reads TGTGCCAGCAGTTACGGGACTAGCTCCGTCAATGAGCAGTTCTTC. This gives the protein CASSYGTSSVNEQFF. This chain connects TRBV6-5 to TRBJ2-1, with TRBD2 identical over 9 bases. In germline, CDR1 is MNHEY, CDR2 SVGAGI. V trimming: 2 bases; J trimming: 6 bases; junction bases outside the gene matches: 5. The CDR3 covers 15 residues.

The J gene is TRBJ2-1, the V gene TRBV7-2; 11 nucleotides match TRBD2. The length of the CDR3 is 15 residues. V lost 5 bases and J lost 3; bases outside the gene matches: 3. Per germline, CDR1 SGHTA and CDR2 FQGNSA. In DNA form, the CDR3 reads TGTGCCAGCAGCCTTACTAGCGGGGGCTACAATGAGCAGTTCTTC. Amino acid sequence: CASSLTSGGYNEQFF.

The V gene is TRBV14, the J gene TRBJ2-7, with D maybe TRBD1 (5 bases). The CDR3 runs 13 residues. CDR1 and CDR2 from the germline V gene are SGHDN and FVKESK. Trimming pared 3 bases from V and 4 bases from J, leaving 10 bases between. The CDR3 coding sequence is TGTGCCAGCAGCCAGGGGCTGCGGTACGAGCAGTACTTC. This gives the protein CASSQGLRYEQYF.